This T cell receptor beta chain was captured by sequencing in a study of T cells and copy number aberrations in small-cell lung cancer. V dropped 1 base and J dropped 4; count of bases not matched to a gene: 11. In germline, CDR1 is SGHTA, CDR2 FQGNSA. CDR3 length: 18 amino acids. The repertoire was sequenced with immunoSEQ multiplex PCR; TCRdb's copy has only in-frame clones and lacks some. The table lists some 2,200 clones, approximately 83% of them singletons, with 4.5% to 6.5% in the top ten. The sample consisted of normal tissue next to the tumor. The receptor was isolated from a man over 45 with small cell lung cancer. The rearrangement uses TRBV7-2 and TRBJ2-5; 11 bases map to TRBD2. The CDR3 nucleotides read TGTGCCAGCAGCTTAGGGGTTAGCGGGAGGGCCAGGGGAGAGACCCAGTACTTC. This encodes CASSLGVSGRARGETQYF.